This TCR beta chain was sequenced for a study of cytomegalovirus exposure and HLA in healthy donors. The study, taken as a whole, reports: For most subjects, TCR beta sequences were reported to predict HLA-A and HLA-B alleles with accuracy.

J lost 3 bases, V lost 0 bases, and 4 bases had no gene match. Germline CDR1 and CDR2: KGHSH and LQKENI. CDR3 length equals 15 residues. With regard to this clone: The target antigen is unknown.

Primers included in the PCR were 60 Vbeta and 13 Jbeta primers. Repertoires were generated with immunoSEQ multiplex PCR, while TCRdb's copy carries only in-frame clones and drops some. Of some 120,000 clones in the sample, roughly four fifths were seen once. The TCR sequence derives from a male donor in good health and CMV-seropositive. Sequenced: PBMCs. This chain connects TRBV18 to TRBJ2-7, with 8 bases lining up with TRBD2. This CDR3 is CASSPPVGGVYEQYF. The CDR3 DNA follows: TGTGCCAGCTCACCACCGGTCGGGGGGGTCTACGAGCAGTACTTC.